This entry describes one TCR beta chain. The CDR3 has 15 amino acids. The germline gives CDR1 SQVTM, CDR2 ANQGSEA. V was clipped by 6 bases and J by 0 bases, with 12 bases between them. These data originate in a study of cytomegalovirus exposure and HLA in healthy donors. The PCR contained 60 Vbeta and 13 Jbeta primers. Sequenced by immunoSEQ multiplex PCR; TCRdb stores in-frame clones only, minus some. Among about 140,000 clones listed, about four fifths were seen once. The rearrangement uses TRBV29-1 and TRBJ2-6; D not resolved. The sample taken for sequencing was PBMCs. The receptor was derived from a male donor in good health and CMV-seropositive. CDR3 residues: CSVGDPYSGANVLTF. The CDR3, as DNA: TGCAGCGTAGGAGACCCTTACTCTGGGGCCAACGTCCTGACTTTC.